The text below deals with one TCR beta chain. These data are taken from a study of early T cells in non-severe SARS-CoV-2 infection. TCRdb fed the 5' RACE reads into MiXCR, producing one record per CDR3 protein. The repertoire has about 82,000 distinct CDR3 sequences, 13% of them found once; the top ten carry roughly 6%. Germline assignment: CDR1 MGHRA and CDR2 YSYEKL. Trimming at V came to 0 bases and at J to 6 bases, leaving 7 bases not matched to a gene. This CDR3 region has 16 residues. This receptor was obtained from an adult who was a healthcare worker with PCR-confirmed SARS-CoV-2 infection or an uninfected control (not recorded which). V and J are TRBV4-1 and TRBJ1-2, with 10 bases aligning to TRBD1. Sequenced sample: whole blood. This CDR3 reads CASSQERGTGADGYTF. DNA of the CDR3: TGCGCCAGCAGCCAAGAGAGGGGGACAGGGGCGGATGGCTACACCTTC.